The 25 T cell receptor beta chains below were found in one sample sequenced in a study of blood T cell repertoires in COVID-19. Sequenced by immunoSEQ multiplex PCR; TCRdb stores in-frame clones only, minus some. Counted here are over 350,000 clones, roughly 89% occurring once; the ten biggest clones make up approximately 9.3%. Input material: PBMCs or T cells enriched from blood (not recorded which). These receptors all stem from a woman aged 45-65 years who had recovered from COVID-19.

This clone was counted a single time. J is TRBJ1-4 and V is TRBV7-9; D not certain. Deletions cut 1 base from V and 0 bases from J, with 12 bases between. This CDR3 is 17 amino acids long. The germline CDR1 and CDR2 sequences are SEHNR and FQNEAQ (reference sequence). The CDR3 sequence: CASSLVGGFATNEKLFF. The CDR3 DNA reads TGTGCCAGCAGCTTAGTTGGCGGCTTTGCAACTAATGAAAAACTGTTTTTT.

This rearrangement joins TRBV30 to TRBJ1-1, with 9 bases identical to TRBD1. The germline gives CDR1 GTSNPN, CDR2 SVGIG (reference sequence). The CDR3 has 11 residues. Trimming took 5 bases from V and 8 from J; bases not matched to a gene: 3. The CDR3 loop is CAWGTGGEAFF. CDR3 nucleotides: TGTGCCTGGGGTACAGGGGGCGAAGCTTTCTTT.

The rearrangement uses TRBV29-1 and TRBJ2-3; D unclear. Germline V gene sequence: CDR1 SQVTM, CDR2 ANQGSEA. There are 12 residues in the CDR3. V lost 3 bases and J 2 bases, leaving 6 bases between the germline ends. The CDR3 sequence: CSVDSDTDTQYF. The CDR3 DNA reads TGCAGCGTTGATTCAGACACAGATACGCAGTATTTT.

V usage is TRBV4-3 and J usage is TRBJ2-7, with D perhaps TRBD2 (5 bases). The CDR3 runs 16 residues. Germline values: CDR1 LGHNA, CDR2 YSLEER. V lost 4 bases, J lost 3 bases, and 19 bases lay in between. The CDR3 sequence is CASSPSWTSWGYEQYF. CDR3 coding DNA: TGCGCCAGCAGCCCAAGTTGGACTTCCTGGGGCTACGAGCAGTACTTC.

This chain uses TRBV5-1 with TRBJ2-2; maybe TRBD1 (6 bases). CDR1 and CDR2 from the germline V gene are SGHRS and YFSETQ. Deletions cut 0 bases from V and 0 bases from J, with 9 bases between. This CDR3 contains 16 residues. The CDR3 DNA sequence: TGCGCCAGCAGCTTGGCAGGGGCGCCGAACACCGGGGAGCTGTTTTTT. Translating gives CASSLAGAPNTGELFF. The full variable domain, completed using reference TRBV5-1 and TRBJ2-2, is KAGVTQTPRYLIKTRGQQVTLSCSPISGHRSVSWYQQTPGQGLQFLFEYFSETQRNKGNFPGRFSGRQFSNSRSEMNVSTLELGDSALYLCASSLAGAPNTGELFFGEGSRLTVL.

J is TRBJ2-3 and V is TRBV2; a possible D gene is TRBD1 (6 bases). The germline V gene has CDR1 SNHLY and CDR2 FYNNEI. The CDR3 is made up of 13 amino acids. Deletions cut 11 bases from V and 6 bases from J, with 18 bases between. The DNA of the CDR3 is TGTGCCGGACAGACTGGGTCTTGGGATACGCAGTATTTT. Translation: CAGQTGSWDTQYF.

The CDR3 region is CASSEWQGYEQYF. CDR3 nucleotide sequence: TGCGCCAGCAGTGAGTGGCAGGGCTACGAGCAGTACTTC. The chain carries TRBV10-2 and TRBJ2-7; D possibly corresponds to TRBD1 (5 bases). The CDR3 runs 13 residues. CDR1 is WSHSY, CDR2 SAAADI, per germline. Trimming removed 1 base at V and 3 bases at J, with 7 bases between.

This clone was detected only a few times. The chain combines TRBV7-2 with TRBJ1-5; 8 positions agree with TRBD1. Germline CDR1 and CDR2: SGHTA and FQGNSA. CDR3 size: 15 residues. The J segment lost 6 bases and the V segment lost 5 bases, leaving 9 bases of the junction unmatched. The CDR3 region is CASSPTGAQSQPQHF. DNA for the CDR3: TGTGCCAGCAGCCCGACAGGGGCCCAATCTCAGCCCCAGCATTTT.

The chain recombines TRBV13 with TRBJ1-2; D ambiguous. The V end was cut by 0 bases, the J end by 7 bases, with 9 bases between. This CDR3 region has 13 residues. Germline V gene data show CDR1 as PRHDT and CDR2 as FYEKMQ (reference sequence). CDR3 protein: CASSLGSVRGYTF. The CDR3 bases are TGTGCCAGCAGCTTAGGATCTGTGCGTGGCTACACCTTC.

The chain has TRBV7-2 and TRBJ2-3; 12 bases line up with TRBD2. Trimming took 7 bases from V and 2 from J; bases not matched to a gene: 4. The CDR3 is 15 amino acids. Germline V CDR1 and CDR2: SGHTA, FQGNSA. The CDR3 bases are TGTGCCAGCAACCTAGCGGGGGGGATCACAGATACGCAGTATTTT. Protein product: CASNLAGGITDTQYF.

J is TRBJ2-5 and V is TRBV5-1; D may be TRBD1 (6 bases). CDR3 size: 15 residues. The germline V and J ends were trimmed by 3 bases and 1 base, with 13 bases remaining between them. Germline assignment: CDR1 SGHRS and CDR2 YFSETQ. The CDR3 DNA reads TGCGCCAGCAGCTCGAACACAGGGACCCAAGAGACCCAGTACTTC. Its protein product is CASSSNTGTQETQYF. The full variable domain, its missing parts supplied by reference TRBV5-1 and TRBJ2-5, is KAGVTQTPRYLIKTRGQQVTLSCSPISGHRSVSWYQQTPGQGLQFLFEYFSETQRNKGNFPGRFSGRQFSNSRSEMNVSTLELGDSALYLCASSSNTGTQETQYFGPGTRLLVL.

J is TRBJ2-1 and V is TRBV10-3, with 8 positions matching TRBD2. CDR1 is ENHRY, CDR2 SYGVKD, per germline. This CDR3 has 17 amino acids. V dropped 8 bases and J dropped 13; count of bases not matched to a gene: 25. CDR3 sequence (DNA): TGTGCCATCGCGGCGCAGAGGGGGAACATTGTGGGGACTAGACAGTTCTTC. It codes for CAIAAQRGNIVGTRQFF.

This clone appeared once. This rearrangement joins TRBV6-5 to TRBJ2-1, with TRBD2 matching over 7 bases. CDR3 length: 14 residues. Germline V gives CDR1 MNHEY, CDR2 SVGAGI. The trim removed 6 bases at V and 5 bases at J, leaving 7 bases unmatched. The CDR3 DNA reads as TGTGCCAGCAGAGGCGTGCTAGCGGACAATGAGCAGTTCTTC. Its protein product is CASRGVLADNEQFF.

This clone was picked up one time. The chain combines TRBV5-1 with TRBJ2-2; 9 positions agree with TRBD1. V was pared by 1 base and J by 4 bases, with 5 bases of the junction left unmatched. This CDR3 is 16 amino acids long. Germline assignment: CDR1 SGHRS and CDR2 YFSETQ. CDR3 residues: CASSLRGQGTTGELFF. In nucleotides, the CDR3 is TGCGCCAGCAGCTTGAGGGGACAGGGAACCACCGGGGAGCTGTTTTTT.

This chain connects TRBV9 to TRBJ2-7; 12 positions match TRBD2. The CDR3 totals 14 residues. CDR1 is SGDLS, CDR2 YYNGEE, per germline. V lost 6 bases, J lost 7 bases, and 8 bases stayed unmatched. CDR3 in DNA: TGTGCCAGCACCCCTCTAGCGGGGGGGAGTGAGCAGTACTTC. Protein: CASTPLAGGSEQYF.

The V and J genes are TRBV27 and TRBJ2-7, with 7 bases that match TRBD1. V lost 6 bases and J lost 3; bases outside the gene matches: 5. The CDR3 is 13 amino acids. Per germline, CDR1 MNHEY and CDR2 SMNVEV (reference sequence). The CDR3 bases are TGTGCCAGCAGCTCACGGACAGGCTACGAGCAGTACTTC. Its translation is CASSSRTGYEQYF.

The rearrangement links TRBV4-2 to TRBJ1-2, with TRBD1 identical over 8 bases. The CDR3 sequence is 16 residues long. Germline V gene lookup returns CDR1 LGHNA and CDR2 YNFKEQ. With 2 bases clipped from V and 3 bases from J, the junction kept 8 bases outside the gene matches. CDR3 coding DNA: TGTGCCAGCAGCCAATCGGATGGACAGGGTGACTATGGCTACACCTTC. Its protein is CASSQSDGQGDYGYTF.

V gene TRBV7-2 combines with J gene TRBJ2-3; a weak D match, TRBD1 (5 bases). The CDR3 runs 16 residues. Per the germline V gene, CDR1 is SGHTA and CDR2 is FQGNSA. Trimming removed 8 bases from V and 2 bases from J, with 20 bases in between. This CDR3 reads CASADSPLRHTDTQYF. The CDR3 DNA follows: TGTGCCAGCGCCGACAGTCCTTTGAGACACACAGATACGCAGTATTTT.

The chain links TRBV14 to TRBJ1-2; a possible D gene is TRBD1 (5 bases). V lost 4 bases and J lost 5, with 11 bases in between. Germline V gives CDR1 SGHDN, CDR2 FVKESK. This CDR3 is built from 13 residues. The CDR3 region is CASSPFRGYGYTF. CDR3 DNA sequence: TGTGCCAGCAGCCCTTTCCGGGGGTATGGCTACACCTTC.

This clone was found a few times. This chain joins TRBV5-4 and TRBJ1-1; D perhaps matches TRBD1 (6 bases). The CDR3 contains 16 residues. Germline V gives CDR1 SGHNT, CDR2 YYREEE (reference sequence). V dropped 4 bases and J dropped 2 bases, with 18 bases sitting between them. In DNA form, the CDR3 reads TGTGCCAGCAGCGGTCAGGACAGAAAACCAAACACTGAAGCTTTCTTT. This sequence encodes CASSGQDRKPNTEAFF.

The V gene is TRBV7-9, the J gene TRBJ2-7; D gene unclear. Trimming pared 1 base from V and 8 bases from J, leaving 6 bases between. The CDR3 is 11 amino acids. Germline CDR1 and CDR2: SEHNR and FQNEAQ (reference sequence). Here the CDR3 DNA reads TGTGCCAGCAGCTTAGAATCTCAGCAGTACTTC. Protein sequence: CASSLESQQYF. The entire variable domain, with the rest obtained from reference TRBV7-9 and TRBJ2-7, is as follows: DTGVSQNPRHKITKRGQNVTFRCDPISEHNRLYWYRQTLGQGPEFLTYFQNEAQLEKSRLLSDRFSAERPKGSFSTLEIQRTEQGDSAMYLCASSLESQQYFGPGTRLTVT.

V usage is TRBV11-2 and J usage is TRBJ2-6; 10 nucleotides line up with TRBD2. The CDR3 has 18 residues. V gave up 3 bases and J gave up 0 bases; unmatched junction bases: 5. Looked up from germline, CDR1 is SGHAT and CDR2 is FQNNGV. CDR3 sequence (DNA): TGTGCCAGCAGCTTTAGCGGGGGGCCTCACTCTGGGGCCAACGTCCTGACTTTC. Its translation is CASSFSGGPHSGANVLTF.

The chain carries TRBV5-1 and TRBJ2-5, with D maybe TRBD2 (5 bases). The CDR3 sequence is 13 residues long. The V and J ends lost 0 bases and 4 bases respectively, with 7 bases between them. In germline, CDR1 is SGHRS, CDR2 YFSETQ. The CDR3 reads CASSLAGVETQYF. CDR3 DNA: TGCGCCAGCAGCTTGGCCGGGGTAGAGACCCAGTACTTC.

V and J are TRBV7-9 and TRBJ2-3; unclear D gene. V lost 5 bases to trimming and J lost 3 bases, with 6 bases between them. CDR1 and CDR2 (germline): SEHNR, FQNEAQ (reference sequence). This CDR3 has 12 residues. CDR3 loop: CASSQLTDTQYF. DNA for the CDR3: TGTGCCAGCAGCCAACTTACAGATACGCAGTATTTT.

Here the CDR3 DNA reads TGTGCCAGCAGCCCGACAAACTCTGGAAACACCATATATTTT. Translation: CASSPTNSGNTIYF. This sequence joins TRBV11-2 and TRBJ1-3; D is uncertain. The CDR3 consists of 14 residues. Germline CDR1 reads SGHAT; CDR2 reads FQNNGV. Trimming left V 5 bases short and J 0 bases short, with 8 bases between.